Listed below are T cell receptor beta chains from one sample, sequenced in a study of cytomegalovirus exposure and HLA in healthy donors. This table comes from immunoSEQ multiplex PCR, and its TCRdb copy is limited to in-frame clones, with some not included. The table has 55,000 to 80,000 clones, around 75% seen once. The sequencing sample was made of PBMCs. The receptor source for this set is a man aged 65-85 years in good health and CMV-seronegative. CDR3s include the opening cysteine and the closing phenylalanine or tryptophan. The order of the fields is J gene, V gene, D gene, clone size, CDR3 protein, CDR3 DNA. A D gene is named only where the DNA matches it firmly. Size values are once, few and many counts, or a class for expanded clones, and some rows have none.

>TRBJ1-4|TRBV16|NA|NA
CASSPRRGDRRPSSTNEKLFF
TGTGCCAGCAGCCCCCGACGGGGTGACAGGAGACCTTCTTCAACTAATGAAAAACTGTTTTTT
>TRBJ2-7|TRBV5-4|TRBD1|NA
CASSGQGRATYEQYF
TGTGCCAGCAGCGGACAGGGTCGGGCTACCTACGAGCAGTACTTC
>TRBJ2-1|TRBV29-1|NA|NA
CSVSRGRSYNEQFF
TGCAGCGTTTCGCGGGGGCGGTCCTACAATGAGCAGTTCTTC
>TRBJ2-7|TRBV13|NA|NA
CASSPGRIGLEQYF
TGTGCCAGCAGCCCAGGTCGGATTGGACTCGAGCAGTACTTC
>TRBJ1-1|TRBV5-6|TRBD1|few
CASSLGDRPLNTEAFF
TGTGCCAGCAGCTTAGGGGACAGGCCTTTGAACACTGAAGCTTTCTTT
>TRBJ2-1|TRBV9|TRBD1|NA
CASSVGGRGHYNEQFF
TGTGCCAGCAGCGTGGGCGGAAGGGGGCACTACAATGAGCAGTTCTTC
>TRBJ1-6|TRBV7-2|TRBD1|NA
CASSAQGTTFYNSPLHF
TGTGCCAGCAGCGCACAGGGGACAACCTTCTATAATTCACCCCTCCACTTT
>TRBJ1-6|TRBV18|NA|NA
CASSPFNVRGRNSPLHF
TGTGCCAGCTCACCATTTAATGTTAGGGGCCGCAATTCACCCCTCCACTTT
>TRBJ2-7|TRBV10-3|NA|NA
CAISEYAGTISYEQYF
TGTGCCATCAGTGAGTACGCGGGGACGATCTCCTACGAGCAGTACTTC
>TRBJ1-5|TRBV5-5|NA|NA
CASSQLAGDNQPLHF
TGTGCCAGCAGTCAACTTGCAGGGGACAATCAGCCCCTCCATTTT
>TRBJ2-5|TRBV6-5|NA|NA
CASRPDIRETQYF
TGTGCCAGCAGACCGGACATCAGGGAGACCCAGTACTTC
>TRBJ2-7|TRBV27|TRBD2|few
CATGTSETYEQYF
TGTGCCACCGGGACTAGCGAAACCTACGAGCAGTACTTC
>TRBJ2-7|TRBV5-1|TRBD2|NA
CASSFQAGESYEQYF
TGCGCCAGCAGCTTCCAAGCGGGGGAATCCTACGAGCAGTACTTC
>TRBJ1-2|TRBV7-9|NA|NA
CASAGGSGTYGYTF
TGTGCCAGCGCGGGGGGCTCAGGGACCTATGGCTACACCTTC
>TRBJ1-5|TRBV18|NA|NA
CASSPSILQGFGSNQPQHF
TGTGCCAGCTCACCAAGTATTTTACAGGGTTTCGGTAGCAATCAGCCCCAGCATTTT
>TRBJ1-4|TRBV7-7|NA|once
CASSLTGGFGEKLFF
TGTGCTAGCAGCCTAACGGGGGGCTTCGGTGAAAAACTGTTTTTT
>TRBJ1-6|TRBV6-1|NA|once
CASCQGSSPLHF
TGTGCCAGCTGTCAGGGGAGTTCACCCCTCCACTTT
>TRBJ2-2|TRBV29-1|NA|NA
CSALGGGGANTGELFF
TGCAGCGCCCTTGGCGGAGGGGGCGCGAACACCGGGGAGCTGTTTTTT
>TRBJ1-4|TRBV5-1|NA|NA
CASSPEATNEKLFF
TGCGCCAGCAGCCCGGAGGCAACTAATGAAAAACTGTTTTTT
>TRBJ1-5|TRBV6-1|NA|NA
CASSEGAGRWPQHF
TGTGCCAGCAGTGAAGGGGCAGGCCGGTGGCCCCAGCATTTT
>TRBJ2-7|TRBV2|TRBD2|NA
CASSEAWGGIEQYF
TGTGCCAGCAGTGAAGCGTGGGGGGGAATCGAGCAGTACTTC
>TRBJ2-3|TRBV10-3|NA|NA
CAISAGTGTDTQYF
TGTGCCATCAGTGCAGGGACTGGAACAGATACGCAGTATTTT
>TRBJ2-6|TRBV2|TRBD1|NA
CASSGQFLSGANVLTF
TGTGCCAGCTCGGGACAGTTCCTCTCTGGGGCCAACGTCCTGACTTTC
>TRBJ1-1|TRBV29-1|NA|few
CSVEGRGNTEAFF
TGCAGCGTTGAAGGGAGGGGGAACACTGAAGCTTTCTTT
>TRBJ1-2|TRBV6-5|TRBD1|NA
CASSRRQGARYGYTF
TGTGCCAGCAGTCGGAGGCAGGGGGCGCGCTATGGCTACACCTTC
>TRBJ2-1|TRBV4-3|NA|NA
CASSHGVANNEQFF
TGCGCCAGCAGCCACGGGGTAGCCAACAACGAGCAGTTCTTC
>TRBJ1-2|TRBV6-5|NA|NA
CASSAGYGYTF
TGTGCCAGCAGTGCAGGGTACGGCTACACCTTC
>TRBJ2-5|TRBV27|TRBD1|NA
CASSPRFQGAGETQYF
TGTGCCAGCAGTCCACGGTTCCAGGGGGCAGGGGAGACCCAGTACTTC